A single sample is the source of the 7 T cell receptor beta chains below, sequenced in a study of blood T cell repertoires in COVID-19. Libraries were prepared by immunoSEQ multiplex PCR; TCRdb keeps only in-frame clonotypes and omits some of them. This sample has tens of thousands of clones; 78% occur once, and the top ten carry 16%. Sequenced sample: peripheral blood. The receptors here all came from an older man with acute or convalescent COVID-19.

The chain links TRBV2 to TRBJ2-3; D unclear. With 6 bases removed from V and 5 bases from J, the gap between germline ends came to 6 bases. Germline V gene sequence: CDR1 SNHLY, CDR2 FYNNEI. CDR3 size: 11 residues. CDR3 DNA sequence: TGTGCCAGCAGACAGAAAGATACGCAGTATTTT. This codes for CASRQKDTQYF.

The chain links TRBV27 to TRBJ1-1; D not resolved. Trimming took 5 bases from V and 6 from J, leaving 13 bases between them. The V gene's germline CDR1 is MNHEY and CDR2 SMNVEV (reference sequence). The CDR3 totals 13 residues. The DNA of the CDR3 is TGTGCCAGCAGTCAAGGAGTGGTACCTGAAGCTTTCTTT. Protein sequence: CASSQGVVPEAFF.

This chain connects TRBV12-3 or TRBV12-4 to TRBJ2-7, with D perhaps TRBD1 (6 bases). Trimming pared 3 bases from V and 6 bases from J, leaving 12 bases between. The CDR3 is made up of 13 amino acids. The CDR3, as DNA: TGTGCCAGCAGTTTCTTCCAAGGGGGCGAGCAGTACTTC. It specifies CASSFFQGGEQYF.

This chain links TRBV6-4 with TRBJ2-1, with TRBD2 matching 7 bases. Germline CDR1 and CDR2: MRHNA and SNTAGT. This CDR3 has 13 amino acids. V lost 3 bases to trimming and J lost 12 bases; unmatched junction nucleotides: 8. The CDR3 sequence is CASSEEWGGRQFF. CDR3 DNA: TGTGCCAGCAGTGAGGAATGGGGGGGGAGGCAGTTCTTC.

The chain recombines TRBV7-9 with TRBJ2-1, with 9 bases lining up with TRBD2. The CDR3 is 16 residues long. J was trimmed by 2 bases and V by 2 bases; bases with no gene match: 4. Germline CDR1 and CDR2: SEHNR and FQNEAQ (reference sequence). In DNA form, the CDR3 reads TGTGCCAGCAGCTTAAAGGCGGGAGGGGCCTACAATGAGCAGTTCTTC. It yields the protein CASSLKAGGAYNEQFF.

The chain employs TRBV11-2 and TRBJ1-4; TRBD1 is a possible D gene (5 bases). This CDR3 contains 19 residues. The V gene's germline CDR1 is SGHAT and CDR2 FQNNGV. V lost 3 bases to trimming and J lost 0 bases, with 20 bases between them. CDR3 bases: TGTGCCAGCAGCTTTCGGGCAGGGAGGCGTGGGACAACTAATGAAAAACTGTTTTTT. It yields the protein CASSFRAGRRGTTNEKLFF.

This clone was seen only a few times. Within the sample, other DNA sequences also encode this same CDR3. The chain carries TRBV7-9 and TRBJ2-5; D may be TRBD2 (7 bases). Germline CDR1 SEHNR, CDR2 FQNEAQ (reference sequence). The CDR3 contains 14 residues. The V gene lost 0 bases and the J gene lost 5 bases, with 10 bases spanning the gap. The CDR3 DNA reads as TGTGCCAGCAGCTTAGCGGGGGGGCCGGAGACCCAGTACTTC. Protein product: CASSLAGGPETQYF.